Below are 17 T cell receptor beta chains sequenced from a single sample in a study of blood T cell repertoires in COVID-19. Repertoires were generated with immunoSEQ multiplex PCR, while TCRdb's copy carries only in-frame clones and drops some. The sample consists of roughly 250,000 clones, about 87% of them appearing once. Sequencing input: peripheral blood. All receptors derive from a woman between 35 and 50 years old with acute or convalescent COVID-19.

The genes are TRBV21-1 and TRBJ1-2; the table's D gene call, TRBD1, was not cross checked with the DNA. TRBV21-1 is listed as a pseudogene. This CDR3 has 14 amino acids. The CDR3 DNA follows: TGTGCCAGCAGATGGACAGGGCCGGACTATGGCTACACCTTC. This codes for CASRWTGPDYGYTF.

The chain joins TRBV24-1 to TRBJ1-2; 10 bases map to TRBD1. J lost 6 bases, V lost 7 bases, and 4 bases had no gene match. There are 13 residues in the CDR3. CDR1 and CDR2 (germline): KGHDR, SFDVKD. The CDR3 DNA reads as TGTGCCACCAGCGGGGACAGGGGAGATGGCTACACCTTC. Translated: CATSGDRGDGYTF.

This clone was observed a handful of times. The V call is TRBV29-1, the J call TRBJ1-5; TRBD1 agrees at 7 bases. Germline-derived CDR1 and CDR2 are SQVTM and ANQGSEA. With 8 bases clipped from V and 5 bases from J, the junction kept 12 bases outside the gene matches. The CDR3 is 14 amino acids. Here the CDR3 DNA reads TGCAGCTTCCGGGACAGCCGAAGGGATCAGCCCCAGCATTTT. Translation: CSFRDSRRDQPQHF.

The genes are TRBV25-1 and TRBJ2-7; D is ambiguous. V was cut by 6 bases and J by 0 bases, with 9 bases left in between. Germline V gene lookup returns CDR1 MGHDK and CDR2 SYGVNS. The length of the CDR3 is 13 residues. The CDR3 bases are TGTGCCAGCAGACAGCCGAGCTCCTACGAGCAGTACGTC. Translating gives CASRQPSSYEQYV.

As for this clone: The conserved closing phenylalanine or tryptophan is absent in this CDR3, likely reflecting a read error. It is unclear where the CDR3 begins or ends on the DNA, so no DNA is shown, and the CDR3 is as TCRdb lists it. The V call is TRBV6-5, the J call TRBJ1-1; TRBD1, the table's D call, lacks a check against the DNA. The CDR3 comprises 11 residues, both ends counted. Germline values: CDR1 MNHEY, CDR2 SVGAGI. The CDR3 loop reads CASSYASGGGI.

This chain links TRBV5-1 with TRBJ1-2; TRBD1 is a possible D gene (5 bases). V lost 4 bases to trimming and J lost 5 bases, with 18 bases between them. The germline V gene has CDR1 SGHRS and CDR2 YFSETQ. The CDR3 runs to 15 residues. This chain's CDR3 is CASSTPGGGRYGYTF. The CDR3 region has the DNA TGCGCCAGCAGCACCCCGGGGGGGGGAAGGTATGGCTACACCTTC.

The genes are TRBV9 and TRBJ2-1, with 7 bases lining up with TRBD1. This CDR3 has 15 residues. V was clipped by 4 bases and J by 0 bases; unmatched bases: 4. Per germline, CDR1 SGDLS and CDR2 YYNGEE. The DNA for the CDR3 is TGTGCCAGCAGCCCTCCAGGGGGCTCCTACAATGAGCAGTTCTTC. It yields the protein CASSPPGGSYNEQFF.

This chain connects TRBV7-9 to TRBJ2-1, with D possibly TRBD1 on 6 matching bases. Germline assignment: CDR1 SEHNR and CDR2 FQNEAQ (reference sequence). The CDR3 totals 13 residues. Trimming removed 2 bases at V and 7 bases at J, with 9 bases between. CDR3 nucleotides: TGTGCCAGCAGCTTAACCAGGGGAAATGAGCAGTTCTTC. Protein product: CASSLTRGNEQFF.

The V gene is TRBV19, the J gene TRBJ1-1, with 7 bases aligning to TRBD1. The CDR3 length is 14 residues. The germline CDR1 and CDR2 sequences are LNHDA and SQIVND (reference sequence). The V segment lost 5 bases and the J segment 3 bases; nucleotides outside the gene matches: 6. Here the CDR3 DNA reads TGTGCCAGTAGTCTTACAGGGGCCGACACTGAAGCTTTCTTT. This codes for CASSLTGADTEAFF.

This rearrangement joins TRBV5-1 to TRBJ1-6; D ambiguous. Germline CDR1 reads SGHRS; CDR2 reads YFSETQ. V was cut by 0 bases and J by 8 bases, with 12 bases left in between. This CDR3 has 15 residues. The DNA of the CDR3 is TGCGCCAGCAGCTTGGGGCCACCTCGGGATTCACCCCTCCACTTT. Its protein product is CASSLGPPRDSPLHF.

This chain connects TRBV3-1 (or the pseudogene TRBV3-2) to TRBJ1-5; no clear D. V lost 1 base, J lost 0 bases, and 7 bases lay in between. This CDR3 has 15 residues. The V gene's germline CDR1 is LGHDT and CDR2 YNNKEL (reference sequence). CDR3 bases: TGTGCCAGCAGCCAAGGAGCTTATAGCAATCAGCCCCAGCATTTT. This codes for CASSQGAYSNQPQHF.

V and J are TRBV27 and TRBJ1-5; no clear D gene. This CDR3 region has 13 residues. V dropped 4 bases and J dropped 5 bases, with 9 bases sitting between them. The germline V gene encodes CDR1 MNHEY and CDR2 SMNVEV (reference sequence). The CDR3 DNA reads as TGTGCCAGCAGTTATGGGCCGGATCAGCCCCAGCATTTT. This encodes CASSYGPDQPQHF.

The count of this clone is one. The chain links TRBV29-1 to TRBJ2-7, with TRBD1 as a possible D gene (6 bases). The CDR3 spans 11 residues. In germline, CDR1 is SQVTM, CDR2 ANQGSEA. V was cut by 6 bases and J by 5 bases, with 11 bases left in between. Here the CDR3 reads CSVSRGDEQYV. The CDR3 nucleotides read TGCAGCGTGAGCAGGGGCGACGAGCAGTACGTC.

J is TRBJ1-2 and V is TRBV6-4; D is unresolved. In germline, CDR1 is MRHNA, CDR2 SNTAGT. Trimming removed 4 bases at V and 1 base at J, with 10 bases between. This CDR3 region has 14 residues. The CDR3 here is CASSVDRGNYGYTF. The DNA of the CDR3 is TGTGCCAGCAGTGTGGATCGGGGTAACTATGGCTACACCTTC.

The chain is built from TRBV15 and TRBJ1-2; D not certain. This CDR3 has 13 residues. Germline CDR1 is LNHNV and CDR2 is YYDKDF (reference sequence). Trimming shortened V by 5 bases and J by 7 bases, and 14 bases separated the two germline ends. The DNA of the CDR3 is TGTGCCACCAGCGTGCCATCAGTATTTGGCTACACCTTC. Translated, it gives CATSVPSVFGYTF.

The rearrangement uses TRBV2 and TRBJ2-3, with D perhaps matching TRBD2 (6 bases). The germline V gene has CDR1 SNHLY and CDR2 FYNNEI. The ends were cut back, 7 bases at V and 2 bases at J, with 16 bases in the middle. The CDR3 has 15 amino acids. The CDR3 is CASKRAGSITDTQYF. The CDR3, as DNA: TGTGCCAGCAAAAGGGCCGGGAGTATCACAGATACGCAGTATTTT.

As regards this clone: The sample contains more than one DNA sequence encoding this CDR3. The chain links TRBV19 to TRBJ1-1; 8 bases fit TRBD1. The germline V gene has CDR1 LNHDA and CDR2 SQIVND (reference sequence). The CDR3 loop spans 14 amino acids. J was trimmed by 5 bases and V by 4 bases; bases with no gene match: 6. The CDR3 here is CASSTQGALTEAFF. For the CDR3, the DNA is TGTGCCAGTAGTACCCAGGGGGCTCTTACTGAAGCTTTCTTT.